The 26 T cell receptor beta chains in this list originate from one sample, sequenced in a study of blood T cell repertoires in COVID-19 (TCRdb year 2020). The protocol used for the library was the immunoSEQ multiplex PCR assay. TCRdb provides this immuneACCESS table in a form limited to in-frame rearrangements. Some clones are lacking; in checked studies, under half of them reflect an unresolved V gene, and why the rest are absent is not known. The table for this sample lists fewer than 250,000 clones; roughly 86% of them were counted only once. The ten largest clones represent about 7.3% of the sample. Sequenced input: peripheral blood. The receptors stem from a woman between 50 and 59 years old with active or convalescent COVID-19.

This clone has just one count. The V and J genes are TRBV3-1 (or the pseudogene TRBV3-2) and TRBJ1-2; D is perhaps TRBD1 (5 bases). There are 14 residues in the CDR3. Trimming took 1 base from V and 5 from J, leaving 11 bases between them. Germline values: CDR1 LGHDT, CDR2 YNNKEL (reference sequence). In nucleotides, the CDR3 is TGTGCCAGCAGCCAAGGAGTAGGGGTGTATGGCTACACCTTC. This gives the protein CASSQGVGVYGYTF.

The chain is built from TRBV2 and TRBJ2-3, with D perhaps TRBD2 (7 bases). Germline V gives CDR1 SNHLY, CDR2 FYNNEI. There are 15 residues in the CDR3. V was clipped by 8 bases and J by 0 bases, with 15 bases between them. The CDR3 nucleotides read TGTGCCAGCCGCGGGGGCCTAGCTAGCACAGATACGCAGTATTTT. It yields the protein CASRGGLASTDTQYF. The full variable domain, its missing parts supplied by reference TRBV2 and TRBJ2-3, is EPEVTQTPSHQVTQMGQEVILRCVPISNHLYFYWYRQILGQKVEFLVSFYNNEISEKSEIFDDQFSVERPDGSNFTLKIRSTKLEDSAMYFCASRGGLASTDTQYFGPGTRLTVL.

The rearrangement joins TRBV6-1 to TRBJ1-2; 9 bases are shared with TRBD1. This CDR3 has 17 residues. V was clipped by 4 bases and J by 1 base; unmatched bases: 10. Germline V gives CDR1 MNHNS, CDR2 SASEGT. The CDR3 is CASSVRVGTGSNYGYTF. In nucleotides, the CDR3 is TGTGCCAGCAGTGTAAGGGTAGGGACAGGGAGTAACTATGGCTACACCTTC.

This CDR3 is CASSVLRGTGELFF. The CDR3 bases are TGTGCCAGCAGCGTACTCAGGGGAACCGGGGAGCTGTTTTTT. This chain connects TRBV11-2 to TRBJ2-2, with D possibly being TRBD1 (6 bases). Trimming cost V 5 bases and J 5 bases, with 12 bases left between them. The CDR3 covers 14 residues. Germline V gives CDR1 SGHAT, CDR2 FQNNGV.

The V gene is TRBV29-1, the J gene TRBJ1-1; D might be TRBD1 (6 bases). Trimming pared 2 bases from V and 4 bases from J, leaving 11 bases between. Per germline, CDR1 SQVTM and CDR2 ANQGSEA. This CDR3 contains 13 residues. The CDR3: CSVEIQGSTEAFF. The CDR3 bases are TGCAGCGTTGAAATCCAGGGGAGCACTGAAGCTTTCTTT.

The rearrangement uses TRBV24-1 and TRBJ1-2, with 10 nucleotides matching TRBD1. Germline CDR1 KGHDR, CDR2 SFDVKD. V was pared by 7 bases and J by 4 bases, with 8 bases of the junction left unmatched. The CDR3 runs 15 residues. This CDR3 is CATSHRTGGVYGYTF. The CDR3 coding sequence is TGTGCCACCAGCCATCGGACAGGGGGGGTCTATGGCTACACCTTC.

This clone appeared a single time. V usage is TRBV11-2 and J usage is TRBJ1-1; the match to TRBD1 covers 7 bases. The germline V gene encodes CDR1 SGHAT and CDR2 FQNNGV. The CDR3 has 14 amino acids. With V trimmed by 4 bases and J by 0 bases, 2 bases remained unmatched. CDR3 amino acids: CASSSGGMNTEAFF. DNA for the CDR3: TGTGCCAGCAGCTCAGGGGGGATGAACACTGAAGCTTTCTTT.

The rearrangement uses TRBV5-1 and TRBJ1-4; 7 nucleotides line up with TRBD1. Germline assignment: CDR1 SGHRS and CDR2 YFSETQ. The CDR3 contains 15 residues. Trimming at V came to 4 bases and at J to 7 bases, leaving 10 bases not matched to a gene. The CDR3 sequence: CASSPQVAGGEKLFF. For the CDR3, the DNA is TGCGCCAGCAGCCCCCAGGTGGCAGGGGGTGAAAAACTGTTTTTT.

The rearrangement joins TRBV28 to TRBJ2-2, with D perhaps matching TRBD1 (5 bases). Trimming stripped 5 bases from V and 6 bases from J, with 19 bases between. Germline V gene lookup returns CDR1 MDHEN and CDR2 SYDVKM. CDR3 length: 16 residues. Written as DNA, the CDR3 is TGTGCCAGCAGTCCTGGACCGGGCTGGGGCTCCGGGGAGCTGTTTTTT. Translated, it gives CASSPGPGWGSGELFF.

The chain links TRBV10-3 to TRBJ2-5; weak D call: TRBD1 (6 bases). Trimming took off 1 base at V and 3 bases at J, with 9 bases between the two ends. CDR3 length: 14 amino acids. Germline CDR1 reads ENHRY; CDR2 reads SYGVKD. CDR3 bases: TGTGCCATCAGTGAGTACAGACAGGAAGAGACCCAGTACTTC. Translation: CAISEYRQEETQYF.

The chain uses TRBV11-2 and TRBJ1-2; unclear D gene. V shed 0 bases and J shed 9 bases, with 17 bases lying between them. The CDR3 runs 15 residues. Germline V gene sequence: CDR1 SGHAT, CDR2 FQNNGV. CDR3 in DNA: TGTGCCAGCAGCTTAGATCTAGTTCCCTTCCTGAGCTACACCTTC. This gives the protein CASSLDLVPFLSYTF.

The rearrangement uses TRBV15 and TRBJ1-1, with 8 bases identical to TRBD1. Germline CDR1 is LNHNV and CDR2 is YYDKDF (reference sequence). The CDR3 runs 14 residues. J was trimmed by 5 bases and V by 2 bases; bases with no gene match: 4. The CDR3 region is CATSRYRGMTEAFF. The CDR3, as DNA: TGTGCCACCAGCAGATACAGGGGGATGACTGAAGCTTTCTTT.

The sample holds one count of this clone. J is TRBJ2-3 and V is TRBV4-1; TRBD2 is a possible D gene (5 bases). The CDR3 has 15 amino acids. Germline V gene data show CDR1 as MGHRA and CDR2 as YSYEKL. V lost 5 bases to trimming and J lost 0 bases, with 12 bases between them. CDR3 sequence reads: CASSTRADSTDTQYF. For the CDR3, the DNA is TGCGCCAGCAGCACAAGAGCGGATAGCACAGATACGCAGTATTTT.

This sequence joins TRBV6-1 and TRBJ2-5; TRBD2 agrees at 11 bases. The CDR3 contains 18 residues. Looked up from germline, CDR1 is MNHNS and CDR2 is SASEGT. V shed 1 base, J shed 1 base, and the junction held 8 bases outside the gene matches. The CDR3 protein is CASSEEGSGGVTQETQYF. CDR3 sequence (DNA): TGTGCCAGCAGTGAAGAGGGTAGCGGGGGGGTAACCCAAGAGACCCAGTACTTC.

V gene TRBV19 combines with J gene TRBJ1-3; TRBD1 matches at 7 bases. The CDR3 loop spans 17 amino acids. CDR1 is LNHDA, CDR2 SQIVND, per germline (reference sequence). V lost 6 bases and J lost 0; bases outside the gene matches: 11. Here the CDR3 DNA reads TGTGCCAGTAGGCCAACACAGGGGACGAGCTCTGGAAACACCATATATTTT. Its translation: CASRPTQGTSSGNTIYF.

CDR3 nucleotides: TGTGCCAGCAGCCCCCCCTCAGCCAAAGACAGGGGCGGGAACACCATATATTTT. Its protein is CASSPPSAKDRGGNTIYF. This rearrangement joins TRBV16 to TRBJ1-3; 8 nucleotides align to TRBD1. In germline, CDR1 is KGHSY, CDR2 FQNENV. With 4 bases clipped from V and 7 bases from J, the junction kept 18 bases outside the gene matches. This CDR3 is 18 amino acids long.

V and J are TRBV15 and TRBJ2-3; 7 positions match TRBD2. The CDR3 extends over 15 amino acids. Germline values: CDR1 LNHNV, CDR2 YYDKDF (reference sequence). J lost 2 bases, V lost 1 base, and 3 bases had no gene match. In DNA form, the CDR3 reads TGTGCCACCAGCAGAGGAGCGGGGCCCACAGATACGCAGTATTTT. It is translated as CATSRGAGPTDTQYF.

This chain joins TRBV10-3 and TRBJ2-7, with TRBD2 matching 9 bases. Germline CDR1 is ENHRY and CDR2 is SYGVKD. The CDR3 runs to 14 residues. V shed 8 bases and J 2 bases; nucleotides not matched to a gene: 7. The CDR3 coding sequence is TGTGCCATCGAGGCTAGCGGGACCCCCTACGAGCAGTACTTC. It is translated as CAIEASGTPYEQYF.

The DNA of the CDR3 is TGTGCCAGCAGCTCCCCTACCCGGGACATCTTTGATGAAAAACTGTTTTTT. This translates into CASSSPTRDIFDEKLFF. The rearrangement uses TRBV7-9 and TRBJ1-4; D is possibly TRBD1 (6 bases). Trimming cost V 4 bases and J 6 bases, with 21 bases left between them. The V gene's germline CDR1 is SEHNR and CDR2 FQNEAQ (reference sequence). CDR3 length: 17 residues.

The CDR3 DNA reads TGTGCCAGCAGCCAAGGAAAATCGGTCTATGGCTACACCTTC. Its protein is CASSQGKSVYGYTF. The chain has TRBV4-2 and TRBJ1-2, with D uncertain. The V end lost 1 base, the J end lost 4 bases, and 10 bases lay between the germline ends. From germline, CDR1 is LGHNA and CDR2 YNFKEQ. CDR3 length: 14 residues.

The chain uses TRBV2 and TRBJ1-6; a possible D gene is TRBD1 (5 bases). Germline-derived CDR1 and CDR2 are SNHLY and FYNNEI. This CDR3 has 12 amino acids. V lost 6 bases and J lost 13, with 13 bases in between. The CDR3 is CASSPDSLPLHF. The CDR3 DNA reads TGTGCCAGCAGCCCCGACAGTTTGCCCCTCCACTTT.

The rearrangement links TRBV4-1 to TRBJ2-2, with D possibly TRBD1 on 6 matching bases. V shed 5 bases and J shed 1 base, with 17 bases lying between them. Germline CDR1 MGHRA, CDR2 YSYEKL. The length of the CDR3 is 17 residues. The CDR3 DNA follows: TGCGCCAGCAGCTCAAAAGCCGGGACAAAGAACACCGGGGAGCTGTTTTTT. Protein sequence: CASSSKAGTKNTGELFF.

This clone came up a few times. The CDR3 nucleotides read TGCGCCAGCACTCAGGGACAAGTTCAAGAGACCCAGTACTTC. This sequence encodes CASTQGQVQETQYF. The chain couples TRBV23-1 to TRBJ2-5; D is possibly TRBD1 (6 bases). TRBV23-1 is noted as an ORF with a role that remains uncertain. The CDR3 is made up of 14 amino acids. Trimming removed 7 bases from V and 2 bases from J, with 14 bases in between.

The V call is TRBV15, the J call TRBJ2-7, with TRBD1 identical over 8 bases. V gave up 0 bases and J gave up 2 bases; unmatched junction bases: 9. The germline CDR1 and CDR2 sequences are LNHNV and YYDKDF (reference sequence). The CDR3 spans 17 residues. The CDR3 DNA reads as TGTGCCACCAGCAGAGATTTTTGGACAGGGTCAACCTACGAGCAGTACGTC. Translating it yields CATSRDFWTGSTYEQYV.

The chain is built from TRBV6-4 and TRBJ2-1; D is possibly TRBD2 (5 bases). The V end lost 3 bases, the J end lost 6 bases, and 12 bases lay between the germline ends. Germline lookup yields CDR1 MRHNA and CDR2 SNTAGT. This CDR3 has 14 amino acids. The CDR3 is CASSEGLGSNEQFF. The CDR3 DNA is TGTGCCAGCAGTGAAGGACTGGGGTCCAATGAGCAGTTCTTC.

V gene TRBV18 combines with J gene TRBJ2-7; TRBD1 might be the D (5 bases). The CDR3 runs to 13 residues. V was shortened by 3 bases and J by 2 bases, with 8 bases between the two germline ends. The germline CDR1 and CDR2 sequences are KGHSH and LQKENI. Here the CDR3 DNA reads TGTGCCAGCTCACCTATACAGGCCTACGAGCAGTACTTC. Translated, it gives CASSPIQAYEQYF.